Presented here are 27 T cell receptor beta chains from one specimen sequenced in a study of shared T cell receptors in the human thymus. This table comes from immunoSEQ multiplex PCR, and its TCRdb copy is limited to in-frame clones, with some not included. This sample has some 660,000 clones, with over 75% found just once. This sample also appeared in a second study, on human thymus T cells.

Sequenced: thymocytes. The receptors derive from a boy younger than two with a congenital heart defect.

This chain connects TRBV7-3 to TRBJ2-2, with D maybe TRBD1 (5 bases). The CDR3 has 15 amino acids. The germline V gene encodes CDR1 SGHTA and CDR2 FQGTGA. V was shortened by 2 bases and J by 5 bases, with 12 bases between the two germline ends. CDR3 DNA: TGTGCCAGCAGCTTATGGCAGGGTGAGACCGGGGAGCTGTTTTTT. As protein: CASSLWQGETGELFF. Drawing the rest from reference TRBV7-3 and TRBJ2-2, the complete variable domain is GAGVSQTPSNKVTEKGKYVELRCDPISGHTALYWYRQSLGQGPEFLIYFQGTGAADDSGLPNDRFFAVRPEGSVSTLKIQRTERGDSAVYLCASSLWQGETGELFFGEGSRLTVL.

A few counts support this clone. The chain has TRBV18 and TRBJ1-1; D is possibly TRBD1 (5 bases). CDR1 KGHSH and CDR2 LQKENI come from the germline V gene. This CDR3 has 12 amino acids. With 8 bases removed from V and 5 bases from J, the gap between germline ends came to 12 bases. The CDR3 region has the DNA TGTGCCAGCGGACCCCGGGGGACTGAAGCTTTCTTT. It specifies CASGPRGTEAFF.

The J gene is TRBJ1-4, the V gene TRBV7-9; weak D call: TRBD1 (6 bases). The CDR3 has 15 residues. Trimming pared 2 bases from V and 4 bases from J, leaving 11 bases between. Per the germline V gene, CDR1 is SEHNR and CDR2 is FQNEAQ (reference sequence). CDR3: CASSLSPRGNEKLFF. For the CDR3, the DNA is TGTGCCAGCAGCTTATCACCCAGGGGTAATGAAAAACTGTTTTTT.

This chain connects TRBV27 to TRBJ1-1; D is unresolved. This CDR3 contains 14 residues. Germline V gene sequence: CDR1 MNHEY, CDR2 SMNVEV (reference sequence). The V gene lost 5 bases and the J gene lost 1 base, with 11 bases spanning the gap. The CDR3 spells CASSTFPGNTEAFF. CDR3 coding DNA: TGTGCCAGCAGTACCTTCCCGGGGAACACTGAAGCTTTCTTT.

The chain joins TRBV5-1 to TRBJ2-5; 8 positions agree with TRBD1. Trimming cost V 4 bases and J 5 bases; bases outside gene matches: 4. CDR3 size: 13 residues. Germline V CDR1 and CDR2: SGHRS, YFSETQ. The CDR3 protein is CASSQRQGETQYF. CDR3 DNA sequence: TGCGCCAGCAGCCAAAGACAGGGGGAGACCCAGTACTTC.

This chain uses TRBV4-1 with TRBJ2-7; 11 nucleotides agree with TRBD2. J was trimmed by 2 bases and V by 1 base; bases with no gene match: 10. Per germline, CDR1 MGHRA and CDR2 YSYEKL. The CDR3 is made up of 18 amino acids. The CDR3 loop is CASSQGLVAGGITYEQYF. The CDR3 bases are TGCGCCAGCAGCCAAGGCTTGGTAGCGGGAGGGATAACCTACGAGCAGTACTTC.

This clone was detected a few times. V gene TRBV2 combines with J gene TRBJ2-7, with TRBD2 matching over 7 bases. The CDR3 runs to 15 residues. Germline values: CDR1 SNHLY, CDR2 FYNNEI. Losses at the gene ends were 5 bases for V and 0 bases for J; bases not matched to a gene: 7. The CDR3 sequence is CASSWDYLSSYEQYF. The CDR3 bases are TGTGCCAGCAGTTGGGACTACCTCTCCTCCTACGAGCAGTACTTC.

The chain is built from TRBV13 and TRBJ1-1, with 8 bases that match TRBD1. The CDR3 loop spans 16 amino acids. J gave up 11 bases and V 0 bases, and 14 bases lay outside the gene matches. Germline V CDR1 and CDR2: PRHDT, FYEKMQ (reference sequence). The CDR3 protein is CASSLGTGAAHSAAFF. The DNA for the CDR3 is TGTGCCAGCAGCTTAGGGACAGGGGCCGCTCACAGTGCGGCTTTCTTT.

V and J are TRBV29-1 and TRBJ2-2; 8 nucleotides agree with TRBD2. CDR1 and CDR2 (germline): SQVTM, ANQGSEA. The CDR3 is made up of 13 amino acids. V was clipped by 7 bases and J by 7 bases; unmatched bases: 8. CDR3 sequence: CSAHGGAGGELFF. The CDR3 coding sequence is TGCAGCGCCCACGGGGGGGCGGGCGGGGAGCTGTTTTTT.

V gene TRBV6-5 combines with J gene TRBJ1-2; 7 bases are shared with TRBD1. The V gene end was trimmed by 6 bases and the J gene end by 4 bases; junction bases not matched to a gene: 8. This CDR3 contains 14 residues. The germline V gene has CDR1 MNHEY and CDR2 SVGAGI. The CDR3 bases are TGTGCCAGCAGCCCCCTCGGGACAGCCTATGGCTACACCTTC. This sequence encodes CASSPLGTAYGYTF.

The V gene is TRBV30, the J gene TRBJ1-2; D gene ambiguous. This CDR3 contains 18 residues. Germline lookup yields CDR1 GTSNPN and CDR2 SVGIG (reference sequence). With 2 bases removed from V and 3 bases from J, the gap between germline ends came to 25 bases. CDR3 residues: CAWSPSRKNIERDYGYTF. The DNA for the CDR3 is TGTGCCTGGAGTCCCTCCCGCAAGAACATTGAGAGGGACTATGGCTACACCTTC.

J is TRBJ2-5 and V is TRBV30; D call uncertain. Germline V gene lookup returns CDR1 GTSNPN and CDR2 SVGIG (reference sequence). CDR3 length: 12 residues. The V end was cut by 2 bases, the J end by 5 bases, with 9 bases between. CDR3 amino acids: CAWSLSRETQYF. The CDR3, as DNA: TGTGCCTGGAGTTTAAGTCGGGAGACCCAGTACTTC.

The chain links TRBV28 to TRBJ2-1; maybe TRBD2 (6 bases). The CDR3 length is 16 residues. The germline CDR1 and CDR2 sequences are MDHEN and SYDVKM. V lost 6 bases and J 3 bases, leaving 18 bases between the germline ends. This CDR3 reads CASRMLRDLLYNEQFF. CDR3 coding DNA: TGTGCCAGCAGGATGCTCCGGGACTTGCTCTACAATGAGCAGTTCTTC.

The chain links TRBV13 to TRBJ2-1; possible D gene TRBD1, 5 bases. The CDR3 consists of 12 residues. V was pared by 5 bases and J by 8 bases, with 10 bases between. Germline CDR1 reads PRHDT; CDR2 reads FYEKMQ (reference sequence). CDR3 DNA: TGTGCCAGCAGCGTAGTCAGGGATGAGCAGTTCTTC. It translates to CASSVVRDEQFF. Full variable domain (missing parts from reference TRBV13 and TRBJ2-1): AAGVIQSPRHLIKEKRETATLKCYPIPRHDTVYWYQQGPGQDPQFLISFYEKMQSDKGSIPDRFSAQQFSDYHSELNMSSLELGDSALYFCASSVVRDEQFFGPGTRLTVL.

This rearrangement joins TRBV5-1 to TRBJ2-3; possibly TRBD1 for D (5 bases). The CDR3 spans 15 residues. V lost 3 bases to trimming and J lost 4 bases, with 15 bases between them. Germline V gene lookup returns CDR1 SGHRS and CDR2 YFSETQ. The DNA of the CDR3 is TGCGCCAGCAGCTCCCCCCGGCTAGGGGCAGATACGCAGTATTTT. As protein: CASSSPRLGADTQYF.

The V gene is TRBV7-9, the J gene TRBJ2-3; 7 positions match TRBD2. The J segment lost 2 bases and the V segment lost 5 bases, leaving 13 bases of the junction unmatched. The CDR3 sequence is 17 residues long. Germline-derived CDR1 and CDR2 are SEHNR and FQNEAQ (reference sequence). The CDR3 DNA reads as TGTGCCAGCAGCGGGGAGGATCCCGGGACTAACACAGATACGCAGTATTTT. Protein: CASSGEDPGTNTDTQYF.

Note on this clone: Other DNA sequences from this sample encode an identical CDR3 as well. J is TRBJ1-1 and V is TRBV27; possibly TRBD1 for D (6 bases). Trimming removed 5 bases from V and 1 base from J, with 11 bases in between. This CDR3 spans 14 amino acids. Germline V gene lookup returns CDR1 MNHEY and CDR2 SMNVEV (reference sequence). CDR3 region: CASSPPGENTEAFF. CDR3 sequence (DNA): TGTGCCAGCAGTCCCCCAGGGGAGAACACTGAAGCTTTCTTT.

The chain uses TRBV29-1 and TRBJ1-4; the D is unclear. V dropped 4 bases and J dropped 0 bases, with 9 bases sitting between them. The CDR3 runs 14 residues. Germline V gene data show CDR1 as SQVTM and CDR2 as ANQGSEA. CDR3 loop: CSVGHTATNEKLFF. The CDR3 bases are TGCAGCGTTGGACATACGGCAACTAATGAAAAACTGTTTTTT.

The V call is TRBV15, the J call TRBJ2-7; tentatively, D is TRBD1 (5 bases). Germline CDR1 is LNHNV and CDR2 is YYDKDF (reference sequence). The CDR3 has 14 amino acids. V dropped 4 bases and J dropped 4 bases, with 14 bases sitting between them. CDR3: CATSTILGAYEQYF. As DNA, the CDR3 is TGTGCCACCAGCACGATCCTAGGGGCGTACGAGCAGTACTTC.

This chain's CDR3 is CASSSRLAGGSTDTQYF. In nucleotides, the CDR3 is TGTGCCAGCAGCTCCCGACTAGCGGGGGGAAGCACAGATACGCAGTATTTT. The gene calls are TRBV13 and TRBJ2-3; 13 nucleotides match TRBD2. This CDR3 is built from 17 residues. V shed 4 bases, J shed 0 bases, and the junction held 4 bases outside the gene matches. Germline CDR1 and CDR2: PRHDT and FYEKMQ (reference sequence). Full variable domain (outside the CDR3, taken from reference TRBV13 and TRBJ2-3): AAGVIQSPRHLIKEKRETATLKCYPIPRHDTVYWYQQGPGQDPQFLISFYEKMQSDKGSIPDRFSAQQFSDYHSELNMSSLELGDSALYFCASSSRLAGGSTDTQYFGPGTRLTVL.

V and J are TRBV7-9 and TRBJ1-2, with D possibly being TRBD1 (5 bases). CDR3 length: 13 amino acids. Per the germline V gene, CDR1 is SEHNR and CDR2 is FQNEAQ (reference sequence). V dropped 5 bases and J dropped 0 bases, with 7 bases sitting between them. The CDR3 loop is CASSPGTNYGYTF. The CDR3 DNA sequence: TGTGCCAGCAGCCCAGGGACTAACTATGGCTACACCTTC.

The chain uses TRBV6-4 and TRBJ2-5; D is unresolved. V was shortened by 3 bases and J by 4 bases, with 24 bases between the two germline ends. CDR3 length equals 18 residues. In germline, CDR1 is MRHNA, CDR2 SNTAGT. Here the CDR3 reads CASSEVRQQPKILETQYF. CDR3 nucleotide sequence: TGTGCCAGCAGTGAAGTTAGGCAACAGCCGAAGATACTAGAGACCCAGTACTTC.

The chain employs TRBV27 and TRBJ2-5; no firm D call. This CDR3 has 10 amino acids. Germline V gives CDR1 MNHEY, CDR2 SMNVEV (reference sequence). V lost 7 bases and J lost 5, with 5 bases in between. CDR3 bases: TGTGCCAGCATCAGGGAGACCCAGTACTTC. This translates into CASIRETQYF.

The V gene is TRBV7-8, the J gene TRBJ2-1; weak D call: TRBD2 (6 bases). The CDR3 runs to 16 residues. Germline CDR1 and CDR2: SGHVS and FQNEAQ. V lost 5 bases and J lost 0, with 14 bases in between. The CDR3, as DNA: TGTGCCAGCAGCCCACGGACTATTTTCTCCTACAATGAGCAGTTCTTC. Translation gives CASSPRTIFSYNEQFF. Complete variable domain (other parts from reference TRBV7-8 and TRBJ2-1): GAGVSQSPRYKVAKRGQDVALRCDPISGHVSLFWYQQALGQGPEFLTYFQNEAQLDKSGLPSDRFFAERPEGSVSTLKIQRTQQEDSAVYLCASSPRTIFSYNEQFFGPGTRLTVL.

Points on this clone: The junction departs from the called germline gene at one end, perhaps through a read error. Other DNA variants within this sample encode the same CDR3. The gene calls are TRBV7-9 and TRBJ1-6; TRBD1 is a possible D gene (5 bases). The germline V gene has CDR1 SEHNR and CDR2 FQNEAQ (reference sequence). This CDR3 spans 18 amino acids. The CDR3 DNA reads as TGTGCCAGCTCTTCGGAGAGGTCCCCAGGGAAGGGTAATTCCCCCCTCCACTTT. Encoded protein: CASSSERSPGKGNSPLHF.

Only one count was recorded for this clone. The chain joins TRBV11-2 to TRBJ1-1; D gene uncertain. The CDR3 is 14 residues long. Germline V gene sequence: CDR1 SGHAT, CDR2 FQNNGV. V was trimmed by 3 bases and J by 0 bases, leaving 8 bases between them. The CDR3 sequence is CASSLEWVNTEAFF. CDR3 DNA: TGTGCCAGCAGCTTGGAGTGGGTGAACACTGAAGCTTTCTTT. Drawing the rest from reference TRBV11-2 and TRBJ1-1, the complete variable domain is EAGVAQSPRYKIIEKRQSVAFWCNPISGHATLYWYQQILGQGPKLLIQFQNNGVVDDSQLPKDRFSAERLKGVDSTLKIQPAKLEDSAVYLCASSLEWVNTEAFFGQGTRLTVV.

The chain combines TRBV6-5 with TRBJ2-7; 7 positions agree with TRBD2. Looked up from germline, CDR1 is MNHEY and CDR2 is SVGAGI. The CDR3 consists of 16 residues. The V gene end was trimmed by 0 bases and the J gene end by 3 bases; junction bases not matched to a gene: 8. CDR3 loop: CASSYSRQAGSYEQYF. Here the CDR3 DNA reads TGTGCCAGCAGTTACTCGAGACAAGCGGGGAGCTACGAGCAGTACTTC.